A single sample is the source of the 8 T cell receptor beta chains below, sequenced in a study of T cell responses to AZD1222 COVID-19 vaccine. This table comes from immunoSEQ multiplex PCR, and its TCRdb copy is limited to in-frame clones, with some not included. Of 150,000 or so clones listed, roughly 88% are singletons. The input for sequencing was peripheral blood, taken 28 days after the second AZD1222 dose. All receptors come from an adult who received the AZD1222 COVID-19 vaccine.

The chain combines TRBV2 with TRBJ1-5; 7 bases match TRBD1. The CDR3 loop spans 14 amino acids. Per germline, CDR1 SNHLY and CDR2 FYNNEI. The V and J ends lost 5 bases and 5 bases, in that order; junction bases with no gene match: 6. CDR3 sequence reads: CASSTQGKHQPQHF. CDR3 nucleotides: TGTGCCAGCAGTACACAGGGGAAGCATCAGCCCCAGCATTTT.

CDR3 residues: CASSSRLAGNTGELFF. For the CDR3, the DNA is TGTGCCAGCAGTTCTAGACTAGCGGGTAACACCGGGGAGCTGTTTTTT. The genes are TRBV5-4 and TRBJ2-2; 10 nucleotides match TRBD2. Germline-derived CDR1 and CDR2 are SGHNT and YYREEE (reference sequence). The junction had 6 bases not matched to a gene; V was cut back by 5 bases and J by 2 bases. The CDR3 is 16 amino acids. Drawing the rest from reference TRBV5-4 and TRBJ2-2, the complete variable domain is ETGVTQSPTHLIKTRGQQVTLRCSSQSGHNTVSWYQQALGQGPQFIFQYYREEENGRGNFPPRFSGLQFPNYSSELNVNALELDDSALYLCASSSRLAGNTGELFFGEGSRLTVL.

The gene calls are TRBV30 and TRBJ2-2, with D unclear. The CDR3 has 11 residues. V dropped 2 bases and J dropped 7 bases, with 5 bases sitting between them. Germline CDR1 is GTSNPN and CDR2 is SVGIG (reference sequence). This chain's CDR3 is CAWSLIGELFF. The CDR3 coding sequence is TGTGCCTGGAGTTTGATCGGGGAGCTGTTTTTT. The full variable domain, completed using reference TRBV30 and TRBJ2-2, is SQTIHQWPATLVQPVGSPLSLECTVEGTSNPNLYWYRQAAGRGLQLLFYSVGIGQISSEVPQNLSASRPQDRQFILSSKKLLLSDSGFYLCAWSLIGELFFGEGSRLTVL.

The rearrangement links TRBV6-5 to TRBJ1-4; possible D gene TRBD1, 6 bases. Germline CDR1 MNHEY, CDR2 SVGAGI. The CDR3 length is 14 residues. Between the trimmed V and J ends, which lost 6 bases and 4 bases, there was a span of 12 bases. CDR3: CASSPGQLNEKLFF. In DNA, the CDR3 is TGTGCCAGCAGCCCGGGACAACTTAATGAAAAACTGTTTTTT.

The chain carries TRBV19 and TRBJ2-7, with D perhaps TRBD2 (5 bases). The length of the CDR3 is 13 residues. Germline values: CDR1 LNHDA, CDR2 SQIVND (reference sequence). Trimming removed 3 bases from V and 3 bases from J, with 9 bases in between. CDR3 DNA: TGTGCCAGTAGTATTCCCGGGATCTACGAGCAGTACTTC. Protein: CASSIPGIYEQYF.

This clone was recorded a few times. V usage is TRBV28 and J usage is TRBJ1-2, with D perhaps matching TRBD1 (5 bases). V gave up 5 bases and J gave up 6 bases, with 16 bases separating them. The germline CDR1 and CDR2 sequences are MDHEN and SYDVKM. The CDR3 is 14 residues long. CDR3 bases: TGTGCCAGCAGTGGCCCCATGACAGCGGATGGCTACACCTTC. Its translation: CASSGPMTADGYTF.

This chain connects TRBV7-3 to TRBJ1-1, with D hard to call. This CDR3 spans 16 amino acids. Trimming removed 3 bases from V and 0 bases from J, with 14 bases in between. Germline CDR1 is SGHTA and CDR2 is FQGTGA. The CDR3 loop is CASSFFLRGMNTEAFF. For the CDR3, the DNA is TGTGCCAGCAGCTTTTTTCTCCGGGGAATGAACACTGAAGCTTTCTTT.

This sequence joins TRBV24-1 and TRBJ1-2, with 9 bases aligning to TRBD1. Germline CDR1 and CDR2: KGHDR and SFDVKD. The CDR3 runs 16 residues. V dropped 2 bases and J dropped 7; count of bases not matched to a gene: 10. The CDR3 region is CATSDSATGGISGYTF. The CDR3, as DNA: TGTGCCACCAGTGATTCCGCGACAGGGGGGATTTCTGGCTACACCTTC.